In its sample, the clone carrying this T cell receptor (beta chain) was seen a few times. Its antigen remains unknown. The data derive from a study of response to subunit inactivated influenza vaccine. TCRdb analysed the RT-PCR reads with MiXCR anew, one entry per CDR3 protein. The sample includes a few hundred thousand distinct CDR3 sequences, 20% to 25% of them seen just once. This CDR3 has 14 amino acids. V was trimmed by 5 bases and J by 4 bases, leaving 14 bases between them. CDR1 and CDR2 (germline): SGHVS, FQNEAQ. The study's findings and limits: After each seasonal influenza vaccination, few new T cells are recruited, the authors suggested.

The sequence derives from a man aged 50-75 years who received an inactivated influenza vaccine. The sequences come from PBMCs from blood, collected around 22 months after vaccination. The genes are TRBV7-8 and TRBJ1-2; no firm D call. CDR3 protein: CASSPRVKGYGYTF. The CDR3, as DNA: TGTGCCAGCAGCCCACGGGTGAAGGGCTATGGCTACACCTTC.